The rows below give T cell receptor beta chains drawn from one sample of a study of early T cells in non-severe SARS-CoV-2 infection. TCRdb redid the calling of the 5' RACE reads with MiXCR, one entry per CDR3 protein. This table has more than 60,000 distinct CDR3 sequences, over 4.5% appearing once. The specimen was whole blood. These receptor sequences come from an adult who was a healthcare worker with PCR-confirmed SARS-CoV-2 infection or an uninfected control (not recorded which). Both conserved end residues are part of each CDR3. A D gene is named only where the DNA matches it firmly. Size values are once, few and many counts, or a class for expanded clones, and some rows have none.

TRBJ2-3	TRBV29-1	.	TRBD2	CSVAGTSGTNTQYF	TGCAGCGTTGCCGGGACTAGCGGGACAAATACGCAGTATTTT
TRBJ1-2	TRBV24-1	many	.	CATSDFRVGYTF	TGTGCCACCAGTGATTTTAGGGTTGGCTACACCTTC
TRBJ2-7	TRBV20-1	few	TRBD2	CSAQSGSSEQYF	TGCAGTGCTCAGAGCGGGAGTTCCGAGCAGTACTTC
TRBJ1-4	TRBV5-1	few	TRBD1	CASSLMGQENEKLFF	TGCGCCAGCAGCTTGATGGGACAGGAGAATGAAAAACTGTTTTTT
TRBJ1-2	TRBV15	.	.	CATSRGATSGSRGYTF	TGTGCCACCAGCAGAGGGGCTACTTCAGGGTCTCGTGGCTACACCTTC
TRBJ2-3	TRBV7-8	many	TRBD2	CASSLGVRGVTDTQYF	TGTGCCAGCAGCTTAGGTGTGCGGGGGGTCACAGATACGCAGTATTTT
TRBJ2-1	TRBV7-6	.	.	CASSLAGGYHSDYNEQFF	TGTGCCAGCAGCTTAGCGGGGGGCTACCACTCCGACTACAATGAGCAGTTCTTC
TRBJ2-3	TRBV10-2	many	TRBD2	CASIPRGLAGGEGGTDTQYF	TGCGCCAGCATCCCCCGGGGACTAGCGGGAGGAGAAGGTGGGACAGATACGCAGTATTTT
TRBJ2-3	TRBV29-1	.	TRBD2	CSVEDIAGARADTQYF	TGCAGCGTTGAAGATATTGCGGGAGCTAGGGCAGATACGCAGTATTTT
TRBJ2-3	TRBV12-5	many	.	CASGLGGGTDTQYF	TGTGCTAGTGGTTTGGGCGGGGGCACAGATACGCAGTATTTT
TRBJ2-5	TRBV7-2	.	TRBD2	CASSAPSGRKRETQYF	TGTGCCAGCAGCGCTCCTAGCGGGAGAAAACGAGAGACCCAGTACTTC
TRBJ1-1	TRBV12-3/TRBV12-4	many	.	CASSSSGRENTEAFF	TGTGCCAGCAGTTCGTCGGGACGGGAGAACACTGAAGCTTTCTTT
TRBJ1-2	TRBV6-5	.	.	CASSYAQSLSGYTF	TGTGCCAGCAGTTACGCCCAGTCCCTCAGTGGCTACACCTTC
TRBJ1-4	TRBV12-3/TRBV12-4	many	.	CASRKQGTNEKLFF	TGTGCCAGCAGGAAACAGGGAACTAATGAAAAACTGTTTTTT
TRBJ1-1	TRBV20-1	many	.	CSAREPTANTEAFF	TGCAGTGCTAGAGAACCCACAGCGAACACTGAAGCTTTCTTT
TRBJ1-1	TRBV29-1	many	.	CSVLGENTEAFF	TGCAGCGTCCTGGGAGAGAACACTGAAGCTTTCTTT
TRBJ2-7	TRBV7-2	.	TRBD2	CASSWGLAGGYEQYF	TGTGCCAGCAGCTGGGGACTAGCGGGGGGATACGAGCAGTACTTC
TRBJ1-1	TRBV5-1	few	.	CASSRGAETTEAFF	TGCGCCAGCAGTCGAGGGGCAGAGACCACTGAAGCTTTCTTT
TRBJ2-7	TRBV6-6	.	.	CASSYLTEQYF	TGTGCCAGCAGTTACTTAACCGAGCAGTACTTC
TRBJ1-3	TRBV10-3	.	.	CAISEGGNTIYF	TGTGCCATCAGTGAGGGAGGAAACACCATATATTTT
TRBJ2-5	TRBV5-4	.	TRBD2	CASSLASGHQETQYF	TGTGCCAGCAGCTTGGCTAGCGGGCACCAAGAGACCCAGTACTTC
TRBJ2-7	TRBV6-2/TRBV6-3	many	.	CASKASIYEQYF	TGTGCCAGCAAAGCTAGCATCTACGAGCAGTACTTC
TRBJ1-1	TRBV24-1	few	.	CATSDLRGTEAFF	TGTGCCACCAGTGATTTGAGGGGAACTGAAGCTTTCTTT
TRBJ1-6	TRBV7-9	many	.	CASSLEGKESPLHF	TGTGCCAGCAGCTTAGAGGGCAAAGAGTCACCCCTCCACTTT
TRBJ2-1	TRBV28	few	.	CASSLNVGAGPQGEQFF	TGTGCCAGCAGTTTAAACGTCGGGGCAGGACCTCAGGGTGAGCAGTTCTTC
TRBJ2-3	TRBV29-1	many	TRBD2	CSVEDLQAGPTDTQYF	TGCAGCGTTGAAGATCTTCAAGCGGGGCCCACAGATACGCAGTATTTT
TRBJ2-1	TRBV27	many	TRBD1	CASSFYTGQGPLLSSYNEQFF	TGTGCCAGCAGTTTCTACACTGGACAGGGGCCCTTATTGAGCTCCTACAATGAGCAGTTCTTC
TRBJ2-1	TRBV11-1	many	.	CASSFAGYNEQFF	TGTGCCAGCAGCTTTGCGGGATACAATGAGCAGTTCTTC
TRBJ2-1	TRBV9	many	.	CASSGRAGYLNEQFF	TGTGCCAGCAGCGGGAGGGCAGGGTATCTGAATGAGCAGTTCTTC
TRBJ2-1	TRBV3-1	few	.	CASSQEGHEQFF	TGTGCCAGCAGCCAAGAGGGCCATGAGCAGTTCTTC
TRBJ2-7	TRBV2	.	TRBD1	CASGRDRGPDEQYF	TGTGCCAGCGGAAGGGACAGGGGGCCGGACGAGCAGTACTTC
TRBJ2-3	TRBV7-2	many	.	CASSLQSAATDTQYF	TGTGCCAGCAGCTTACAATCGGCGGCCACAGATACGCAGTATTTT
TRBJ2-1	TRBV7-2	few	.	CASSLRSYNEQFF	TGTGCCAGCAGCTTACGTTCTTACAATGAGCAGTTCTTC
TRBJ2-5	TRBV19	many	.	CASTGLGTQYF	TGTGCCAGTACTGGCTTAGGGACCCAGTACTTC
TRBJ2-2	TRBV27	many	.	CASSYQGGQVTGELFF	TGTGCCAGCAGTTACCAGGGTGGTCAGGTCACCGGGGAGCTGTTTTTT
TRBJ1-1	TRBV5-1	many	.	CASSYRESTEAFF	TGCGCCAGCAGCTACAGGGAGAGCACTGAAGCTTTCTTT
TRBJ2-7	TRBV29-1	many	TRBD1	CSAGTEPPYEQYF	TGCAGCGCGGGGACAGAGCCTCCCTACGAGCAGTACTTC
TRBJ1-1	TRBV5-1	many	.	CASSLHQGTEAFF	TGCGCCAGCAGCCTACACCAGGGGACTGAAGCTTTCTTT
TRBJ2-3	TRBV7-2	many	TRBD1	CASSLRTTGTGVQDTQYF	TGTGCCAGCAGCTTACGCACGACCGGGACAGGGGTCCAGGATACGCAGTATTTT
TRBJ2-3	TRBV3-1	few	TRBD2	CASSQPSGSKWDTQYF	TGTGCCAGCAGCCAACCAAGCGGGAGTAAGTGGGATACGCAGTATTTT
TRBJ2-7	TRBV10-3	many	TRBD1	CAIRGQGSYEQYF	TGTGCCATCAGGGGACAGGGATCCTACGAGCAGTACTTC
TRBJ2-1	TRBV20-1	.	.	CSARVGSYPNEQFF	TGCAGTGCTAGAGTGGGGTCCTACCCCAATGAGCAGTTCTTC
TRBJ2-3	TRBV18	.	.	CASSPTDGPPTDTQYF	TGTGCCAGCTCACCGACGGACGGGCCCCCCACAGATACGCAGTATTTT
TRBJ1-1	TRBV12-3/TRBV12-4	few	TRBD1	CASSQDRGSFLGNPLAEAFF	TGTGCCAGCAGCCAAGACAGGGGGTCCTTCCTAGGGAACCCCTTGGCTGAAGCTTTCTTT
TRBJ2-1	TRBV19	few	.	CASRLAHNGEQFF	TGTGCCAGTAGACTTGCCCACAATGGTGAGCAGTTCTTC
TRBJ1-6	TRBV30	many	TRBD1	CAWSVGQENSPLHF	TGTGCCTGGAGTGTAGGACAGGAGAATTCACCCCTCCACTTT
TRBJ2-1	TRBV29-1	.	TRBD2	CSVDCGGDEQFF	TGCAGCGTTGATTGCGGGGGAGATGAGCAGTTCTTC
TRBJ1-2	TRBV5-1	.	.	CASSSTALYGYTF	TGCGCCAGCAGCTCAACAGCCTTGTACGGCTACACCTTC
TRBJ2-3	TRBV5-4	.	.	CASSLGVATDTQYF	TGTGCCAGCAGCTTGGGGGTGGCAACAGATACGCAGTATTTT
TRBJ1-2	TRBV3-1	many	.	CASSQGEGLSYTF	TGTGCCAGCAGCCAAGGGGAGGGGTTGAGCTACACCTTC
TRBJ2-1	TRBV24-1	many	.	CATSDLHYSGARGKNNEQFF	TGTGCCACCAGTGACCTTCACTATTCCGGGGCCCGGGGGAAGAACAATGAGCAGTTCTTC
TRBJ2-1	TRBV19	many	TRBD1	CASGTGVDTYNEQFF	TGTGCCAGTGGGACAGGGGTAGACACATACAATGAGCAGTTCTTC
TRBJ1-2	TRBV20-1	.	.	CSARATSDSRIYGYTF	TGCAGTGCTAGAGCCACCTCGGACAGTCGGATTTATGGCTACACCTTC
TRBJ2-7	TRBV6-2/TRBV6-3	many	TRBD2	CASSTKAGGSYEQYF	TGTGCCAGCAGTACGAAAGCGGGAGGTTCCTACGAGCAGTACTTC
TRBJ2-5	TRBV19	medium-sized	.	CASSSRDISILDQETQYF	TGTGCCAGTAGTTCCCGGGATATCTCTATCTTGGACCAAGAGACCCAGTACTTC